This TCR beta chain was documented in a study of human T cells and chemical hapten exposure. Library preparation tagged each individual cDNA molecule with a unique molecular identifier. One entry per CDR3 protein, called by TCRdb with MiXCR from the RACE reads. The data show around 95,000 distinct CDR3 sequences, 10% to 13% seen once. The CDR3 loop spans 17 amino acids. The V end lost 1 base, the J end lost 0 bases, and 10 bases lay between the germline ends. Germline V gene lookup returns CDR1 MNHNS and CDR2 SASEGT. This clonotype was counted at least ten times. Time point denoted: pre-sensitization, week 0. Indicated treatment: therapeutic diphenylcyclopropenone sensitization with weekly scalp DPC.

This rearrangement joins TRBV6-1 to TRBJ1-6; D ambiguous. The TCR originated in a woman aged 55-70 years with alopecia areata. Some clones in this sample may be carry-over from other donors' samples. The input for sequencing was whole blood, taken in connection with sensitization to the hapten diphenylcyclopropenone (DPC). CDR3 bases: TGTGCCAGCAGTGAAGGAAGGGCTCACTCCTATAATTCACCCCTCCACTTT. Translated, it gives CASSEGRAHSYNSPLHF.